This T cell receptor (beta chain) comes out of a study of blood T cells in healthy people across ages. Germline loops: CDR1 SEHNR, CDR2 FQNEAQ (reference sequence). Trimming removed 2 bases from V and 1 base from J; junction bases left unmatched: 4. The CDR3 totals 15 residues. Primed by a sample-barcoded 5' primer and a J-beta primer mix, a second PCR proceeded for about 7 to 11 cycles. TCRdb re-called the 5' RACE reads with MiXCR, one entry per CDR3 protein. Of 780,000 or so distinct CDR3 sequences detected, approximately 60% appear once; the ten largest clones hold 20% to 30%. The chain links TRBV7-9 to TRBJ1-1, with 7 bases aligning to TRBD1. Sequenced material: blood. The sequence derives from a man aged 35-49 years in good health. CDR3 in amino acids: CASSLSTGPNTEAFF. DNA for the CDR3: TGTGCCAGCAGCTTATCGACAGGGCCGAACACTGAAGCTTTCTTT.